These 18 T cell receptor beta chains originate from one sample sequenced in a study of T cells in localized non-small cell lung cancer. The data were produced by immunoSEQ multiplex PCR, yet TCRdb's version contains in-frame clones alone and is incomplete. Of approximately 57,000 clones listed, approximately 90% were seen once; the top ten hold roughly 5.1%. This specimen was peripheral blood, taken before any cancer treatment. Receptor source: a woman between 35 and 75 years old with stage I lung adenocarcinoma.

This chain uses TRBV29-1 with TRBJ2-1; D possibly corresponds to TRBD1 (6 bases). This CDR3 has 11 amino acids. Germline V gives CDR1 SQVTM, CDR2 ANQGSEA. The germline V and J ends were trimmed by 7 bases and 8 bases, with 12 bases remaining between them. The CDR3 DNA is TGCAGCGCCACAGGGTGGGATGAGCAGTTCTTC. It translates to CSATGWDEQFF.

V gene TRBV5-4 combines with J gene TRBJ1-2; D not certain. This CDR3 is 11 amino acids long. V lost 4 bases and J lost 6, with 7 bases in between. Germline CDR1 SGHNT, CDR2 YYREEE (reference sequence). The CDR3 spells CASSASNGYTF. Here the CDR3 DNA reads TGTGCCAGCAGCGCCTCAAATGGCTACACCTTC.

This clone is a singleton in its sample. J is TRBJ1-3 and V is TRBV6-1; D not resolved. CDR1 and CDR2 from the germline V gene are MNHNS and SASEGT. CDR3 length: 14 amino acids. Between the trimmed V and J ends, which lost 8 bases and 0 bases, there was a span of 11 bases. As DNA, the CDR3 is TGTGCCAGCGTTGGACGGAACTCTGGAAACACCATATATTTT. It codes for CASVGRNSGNTIYF.

The chain is built from TRBV28 and TRBJ1-4; no firm D call. Germline CDR1 is MDHEN and CDR2 is SYDVKM. Trimming shortened V by 6 bases and J by 2 bases, and 10 bases separated the two germline ends. This CDR3 has 14 amino acids. Here the CDR3 DNA reads TGTGCCAGCAGGTTAGACGCCACTAATGAAAAACTGTTTTTT. Translation gives CASRLDATNEKLFF.

This rearrangement joins TRBV2 to TRBJ2-7; D perhaps matches TRBD1 (6 bases). V lost 8 bases to trimming and J lost 0 bases, with 14 bases between them. Germline values: CDR1 SNHLY, CDR2 FYNNEI. The CDR3 sequence is 14 residues long. CDR3 loop: CASYTGTYSYEQYF. CDR3 bases: TGTGCCAGCTATACCGGGACATACTCCTACGAGCAGTACTTC.

This chain uses TRBV6-1 with TRBJ1-1, with a tentative D call TRBD1 (5 bases). The CDR3 is 16 residues long. Germline assignment: CDR1 MNHNS and CDR2 SASEGT. The ends were cut back, 0 bases at V and 4 bases at J, with 15 bases in the middle. The CDR3 region has the DNA TGTGCCAGCAGTGAAGCCGCCCCCAGGGCGGTCACTGAAGCTTTCTTT. Amino acid sequence: CASSEAAPRAVTEAFF.

This chain links TRBV19 with TRBJ2-5, with D tentatively TRBD1 or TRBD2 (6 bases each). With 7 bases removed from V and 0 bases from J, the gap between germline ends came to 15 bases. CDR3 size: 15 residues. The germline CDR1 and CDR2 sequences are LNHDA and SQIVND (reference sequence). The CDR3 DNA is TGTGCCAGTAAGGGGGGCCTATCCAACCAAGAGACCCAGTACTTC. This translates into CASKGGLSNQETQYF. Based on the CDR3 plus reference TRBV19 and TRBJ2-5, the full variable domain is DGGITQSPKYLFRKEGQNVTLSCEQNLNHDAMYWYRQDPGQGLRLIYYSQIVNDFQKGDIAEGYSVSREKKESFPLTVTSAQKNPTAFYLCASKGGLSNQETQYFGPGTRLLVL.

This chain joins TRBV4-2 and TRBJ2-5; TRBD2 matches at 9 bases. After removal of 2 bases from V and 0 bases from J, the junction contained 7 bases not matched to a gene. Germline CDR1 is LGHNA and CDR2 is YNFKEQ. The CDR3 spans 17 residues. DNA for the CDR3: TGTGCCAGCAGCCAATTTTCTAGCGGGGCGAACCAAGAGACCCAGTACTTC. This translates into CASSQFSSGANQETQYF.

Only a few counts were recorded for this clone. J is TRBJ2-1 and V is TRBV7-3; no firm D call. Trimming pared 0 bases from V and 7 bases from J, leaving 10 bases between. This CDR3 has 14 residues. The germline V gene encodes CDR1 SGHTA and CDR2 FQGTGA. As DNA, the CDR3 is TGTGCCAGCAGCTTAACCCCAAGAGATAATGAGCAGTTCTTC. Translating it yields CASSLTPRDNEQFF.

V gene TRBV7-2 combines with J gene TRBJ2-1, with TRBD1 identical over 7 bases. CDR1 is SGHTA and CDR2 is FQGNSA in the germline V gene. This CDR3 region has 13 residues. Trimming cost V 5 bases and J 10 bases; bases outside gene matches: 8. CDR3 region: CASSPRQGREQFF. The CDR3 DNA sequence: TGTGCCAGCAGCCCCCGACAGGGAAGGGAGCAGTTCTTC.

The chain couples TRBV5-5 to TRBJ1-4, with 9 bases fitting TRBD1. Germline CDR1 is SGHKS and CDR2 is YYEKEE (reference sequence). V trimming: 4 bases; J trimming: 7 bases; junction bases outside the gene matches: 8. The CDR3 loop spans 15 amino acids. The CDR3 sequence is CASSPRDRAGEKLFF. As DNA, the CDR3 is TGTGCCAGCAGCCCACGGGACAGGGCGGGTGAAAAACTGTTTTTT.

This clone was counted a single time. J is TRBJ1-6 and V is TRBV4-3; D perhaps matches TRBD1 (6 bases). The CDR3 contains 14 residues. Germline values: CDR1 LGHNA, CDR2 YSLEER. Trimming took 3 bases from V and 6 from J, leaving 9 bases between them. The CDR3 reads CASSHGQSNSPLHF. For the CDR3, the DNA is TGCGCCAGCAGCCACGGACAGAGTAATTCACCCCTCCACTTT.

The chain joins TRBV6-4 to TRBJ2-1; 14 bases are shared with TRBD2. Unmatched junction bases numbered 14, after V lost 2 bases and J lost 2 bases. Germline loops: CDR1 MRHNA, CDR2 SNTAGT. The CDR3 spans 21 residues. CDR3: CASSDPILARTSGGTYNEQFF. The CDR3 DNA reads TGTGCCAGCAGTGACCCAATCCTCGCCCGGACTAGCGGGGGGACCTACAATGAGCAGTTCTTC.

The chain carries TRBV6-1 and TRBJ1-2; D perhaps matches TRBD1 (6 bases). The CDR3 has 10 residues. V lost 8 bases and J 8 bases, leaving 9 bases between the germline ends. CDR1 MNHNS and CDR2 SASEGT come from the germline V gene. This chain's CDR3 is CASDQGGYTF. The CDR3 nucleotides are TGTGCCAGCGATCAGGGGGGCTACACCTTC.

V and J are TRBV30 and TRBJ2-1; no reliable D call. V lost 2 bases to trimming and J lost 6 bases, with 17 bases between them. This CDR3 region has 15 residues. The germline gives CDR1 GTSNPN, CDR2 SVGIG (reference sequence). The CDR3 nucleotides read TGTGCCTGGAGTAACCTCGAGACGGGTCGCAATGAGCAGTTCTTC. It is translated as CAWSNLETGRNEQFF.

This chain joins TRBV9 and TRBJ1-3; D is undetermined. The CDR3 runs to 14 residues. V lost 2 bases and J lost 1, with 7 bases in between. Germline loops: CDR1 SGDLS, CDR2 YYNGEE. CDR3: CASSVPGSGNTIYF. The CDR3 DNA reads as TGTGCCAGCAGCGTCCCGGGATCTGGAAACACCATATATTTT.

With regard to this clone: The sample has other DNA sequences that encode this CDR3 too. CDR3 nucleotides: TGTGCCAGCAGCTCGACAGGGGCCTCCTACGAGCAGTACTTC. It is translated as CASSSTGASYEQYF. This rearrangement joins TRBV11-2 to TRBJ2-7; 8 nucleotides agree with TRBD1. V shed 4 bases, J shed 0 bases, and the junction held 2 bases outside the gene matches. The germline gives CDR1 SGHAT, CDR2 FQNNGV. This CDR3 contains 14 residues.

The J gene is TRBJ1-4, the V gene TRBV7-3; D call uncertain. The length of the CDR3 is 16 residues. Germline V gene sequence: CDR1 SGHTA, CDR2 FQGTGA. V shed 0 bases and J shed 0 bases, with 8 bases lying between them. In DNA, the CDR3 is TGTGCCAGCAGCTTAACCGCGAGGGCAACTAATGAAAAACTGTTTTTT. Protein product: CASSLTARATNEKLFF.